The 5 T cell receptor beta chains below were found in one sample sequenced in a study of CD8+ T cells in alopecia areata. Extracted RNA was reverse transcribed into cDNA, the sequencing template. Data came from immunoSEQ multiplex PCR; TCRdb stores just in-frame clones and leaves some out. The sample has 90,000 to 120,000 clones; 84% are singletons. The sample's treatment: oral pan-JAK inhibitor, 5-10 mg twice daily. Sequencing was performed on CD8+ T cells sorted from blood, taken at week 24, from a patient treated with tofacitinib. These TCRs come from a human donor with alopecia areata.

The V gene is TRBV5-6, the J gene TRBJ2-3, with TRBD1 identical over 10 bases. CDR1 and CDR2 (germline): SGHDT, YYEEEE. This CDR3 has 17 residues. V was clipped by 4 bases and J by 7 bases; unmatched bases: 15. The chain's CDR3 is CASSHWGAGTGVNTQYF. In DNA, the CDR3 is TGTGCCAGCAGCCACTGGGGAGCCGGGACAGGGGTTAATACGCAGTATTTT.

The sample holds one count of this clone. This sequence joins TRBV6-6 and TRBJ1-1; no clear D gene. CDR1 is MNHNY, CDR2 SVGAGI, per germline (reference sequence). CDR3 size: 11 residues. Trimming shortened V by 8 bases and J by 3 bases, and 7 bases separated the two germline ends. CDR3 sequence reads: CASGPDTEAFF. The CDR3 bases are TGTGCCAGCGGCCCGGACACTGAAGCTTTCTTT.

This clone was counted once. The junction differs from germline at one of its ends, possibly a read error. The rearrangement uses TRBV9 and TRBJ2-7, with D maybe TRBD2 (5 bases). Per the germline V gene, CDR1 is SGDLS and CDR2 is YYNGEE. The CDR3 totals 11 residues. CDR3 bases: TGTGCCAGCAGCAAAGACTACGGGCAGTACTTC. Translating it yields CASSKDYGQYF.

The chain joins TRBV6-1 to TRBJ1-4; D possibly corresponds to TRBD1 (6 bases). This CDR3 is built from 15 residues. Germline values: CDR1 MNHNS, CDR2 SASEGT. V was pared by 4 bases and J by 5 bases, with 14 bases between. CDR3 protein: CASSAYGTPNEKLFF. CDR3 DNA sequence: TGTGCCAGCAGTGCTTACGGGACACCAAATGAAAAACTGTTTTTT.

This clone was counted once. The chain joins TRBV9 to TRBJ2-7; D remains unclear. Trimming shortened V by 3 bases and J by 3 bases, and 7 bases separated the two germline ends. The CDR3 covers 12 residues. CDR1 SGDLS and CDR2 YYNGEE come from the germline V gene. Here the CDR3 reads CASSANFYEQYF. CDR3 coding DNA: TGTGCCAGCAGCGCCAACTTCTACGAGCAGTACTTC.